The sequence of this TCR beta chain was determined in a study of blood T cell repertoires in COVID-19 (dated by TCRdb to 2018 to 2020). Describing the broader study: The collaborator samples originated in the United States, Italy and Spain and spanned the acute and convalescent phases of COVID-19. The prospective study material was composed of cDNA or gDNA derived from T cells, B-cell-depleted T cells, or PBMCs. The dataset comprised deeply sampled blood TCRbeta repertoires from subjects exposed to, actively infected with, or recovered from COVID-19. A freely available public database, intended as a resource for researchers studying the immune response to SARS-CoV-2, is where the repertoires were released. Samples came from the ongoing ImmuneRACE study (first 160 participants) plus 1,254 subjects from 6 global collaborators. Sample metadata almost always included a de-identified subject ID, COVID-19 status, age in years and sex. Where available, HLA class I and class II types were taken from metadata supplied by the sample provider and were not determined by assay-based typing.

The CDR3 starts with the cysteine, ends with the phenylalanine, and has 15 residues. Left in the record is the CDR3 DNA by itself, 45 bases read in frame from the first base. The germline V and J ends show losses of 2 bases and 11 bases respectively, and no gene match explains 8 bases of the junction. The germline V gene encodes CDR1 SGHTA and CDR2 FQGTGA. Each collaborating institution followed its own protocols to collect whole blood in K2EDTA tubes. For TCRbeta analysis, collaborators shipped samples in one of three forms: frozen whole blood, isolated PBMCs, or DNA extracted from either of those sample types. TCRbeta CDR3 regions were amplified from genomic DNA by means of the immunoSEQ Assay, a bias-controlled multiplex PCR. As for the original processing: The number of nucleated cells in each sample was estimated from the amplification of reference gene primers within the assay. To quantify the absolute abundance of each unique TCRbeta CDR3 rearrangement, sequence reads were collapsed and filtered. For each sample, productive Simpson clonality was calculated by taking the square root of Simpson's diversity index across productive rearrangements. As stored in TCRdb, this immuneACCESS dataset retains in-frame rearrangements with V and J assigned. A fraction of the clones does not appear; measured against another copy, unresolved V genes explain less than half of the discrepancy, and the remainder lacks a known reason. The DNA was the basis for D and trimming; V, J and clone size are from that table. The sample table holds about 260,000 clones, of which 82% were seen once. The ten largest clones add up to 1.9% of the sample.

To note about this clone: Its recognized antigen is unknown. No base-level quality is on record; no much larger clone is a single base apart.

The investigation overall reported the following: The amount of clinical and demographic metadata varied by source and participant and was provided uncurated.

The chain links TRBV7-3 with TRBJ1-6; TRBD1 fits 8 bases in the junction. The sequencing sample was made of peripheral blood. The sequence derives from a woman aged 80 or older with acute or convalescent COVID-19. The DNA sequence is as follows: TGTGCCAGCAGCTTAGGGTCTACAGGGGGAACACCCCTCCACTTT. Translated, it reads CASSLGSTGGTPLHF. The CDR3, completed at both ends by the reference TRBV7-3 and TRBJ1-6 genes, gives the full variable domain GAGVSQTPSNKVTEKGKYVELRCDPISGHTALYWYRQSLGQGPEFLIYFQGTGAADDSGLPNDRFFAVRPEGSVSTLKIQRTERGDSAVYLCASSLGSTGGTPLHFGNGTRLTVT.